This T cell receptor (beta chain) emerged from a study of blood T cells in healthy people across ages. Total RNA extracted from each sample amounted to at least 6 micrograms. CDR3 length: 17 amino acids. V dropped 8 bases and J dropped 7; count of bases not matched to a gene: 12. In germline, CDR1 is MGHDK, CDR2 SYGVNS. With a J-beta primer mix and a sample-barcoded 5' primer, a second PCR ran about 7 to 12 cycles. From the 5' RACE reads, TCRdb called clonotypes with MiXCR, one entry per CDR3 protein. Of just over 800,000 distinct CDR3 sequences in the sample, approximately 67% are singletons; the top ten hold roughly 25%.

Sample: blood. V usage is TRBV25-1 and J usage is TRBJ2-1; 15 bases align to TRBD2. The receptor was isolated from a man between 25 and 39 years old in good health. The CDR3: CASGGLAGGRRENEQFF. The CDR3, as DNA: TGTGCCAGCGGCGGACTAGCGGGGGGGCGCCGGGAGAATGAGCAGTTCTTC.